This T cell receptor beta chain was identified in a study of CXCR3-negative and CXCR3-positive naive CD8 T cells. Study findings and constraints: Naive CXCR3-positive and CXCR3-negative cells shared similar TRBV-TRBJ usage, unlike memory cells. Naive subsets expressed similar surface CD5; TRB CDR3 features served to infer TCR strength. Hydrophobicity was higher for TRB CDR3s found in CXCR3-positive naive cells than in CXCR3-negative naive cells. In both naive subsets diversity was comparably high, whereas memory CD8+ cells showed much lower diversity. Fresh PBMCs were used in most assays, and CXCR3 expression partially decreased after cryopreservation.

Through 5' RACE with UMI labels, the TRB cDNA libraries were prepared. Following a re-call of the 5' RACE reads, TCRdb has one entry per CDR3 protein and lacks DNA. This sample contains around 120,000 distinct CDR3 sequences. CDR3 length: 14 amino acids. The germline CDR1 and CDR2 sequences are KGHSH and LQKENI. Remarks on this clonotype: Its specificity is not known.

This TCR was recovered from a human donor in good health. Some clones in this sample may be carry-over from other donors' samples. This chain links TRBV18 with TRBJ1-4. The sample consisted of naive CXCR3+ CD8+ T cells from blood. The subset: CD45RO-CCR7+CD27+CD95- naive CD8+ T cells expressing CXCR3 (TNR3+). Here the CDR3 reads CASSPTPLNEKLFF.